What follows are 19 T cell receptor beta chains derived from one specimen sequenced in a study of shared clonotypes between healthy human individuals. Produced via immunoSEQ multiplex PCR; TCRdb's table is partial and in-frame only. This table holds over 2 million clones, around 93% found once. Sequencing was carried out using naive CD4+ T cells from PBMCs. The subset: CD45RA+ positively selected. These receptors were collected from a man aged 18-30 years in good health. Some clones in this sample may be carry-over from other donors' samples.

With regard to this clone: The germline gene is not matched at one end of the junction; a read error may be the cause. The chain carries TRBV2 and TRBJ1-1, with D uncertain. Germline V gene sequence: CDR1 SNHLY, CDR2 FYNNEI. The CDR3 extends over 13 amino acids. As DNA, the CDR3 is TGTGCCAGCAGGGAAGAAGGAAGCCATGAAGCTTTCTTT. Translation gives CASREEGSHEAFF. The whole variable domain, filled in from reference TRBV2 and TRBJ1-1, reads EPEVTQTPSHQVTQMGQEVILRCVPISNHLYFYWYRQILGQKVEFLVSFYNNEISEKSEIFDDQFSVERPDGSNFTLKIRSTKLEDSAMYFCASREEGSHEAFFGQGTRLTVV.

The genes are TRBV7-2 and TRBJ1-3; D unresolved. CDR3 length: 14 amino acids. Trimming pared 2 bases from V and 1 base from J, leaving 6 bases between. The germline CDR1 and CDR2 sequences are SGHTA and FQGNSA. The CDR3 nucleotides are TGTGCCAGCAGCTTAAGGGCATCTGGAAACACCATATATTTT. As protein: CASSLRASGNTIYF. Full variable domain (missing parts from reference TRBV7-2 and TRBJ1-3): GAGVSQSPSNKVTEKGKDVELRCDPISGHTALYWYRQSLGQGLEFLIYFQGNSAPDKSGLPSDRFSAERTGGSVSTLTIQRTQQEDSAVYLCASSLRASGNTIYFGEGSWLTVV.

The V and J genes are TRBV9 and TRBJ2-2, with 12 bases matching TRBD2. Trimming cost V 4 bases and J 4 bases; bases outside gene matches: 5. Germline lookup yields CDR1 SGDLS and CDR2 YYNGEE. CDR3 size: 16 residues. The DNA for the CDR3 is TGTGCCAGCAGCAATGGACTAGCGGGAATCACCGGGGAGCTGTTTTTT. Translated, it gives CASSNGLAGITGELFF.

The chain uses TRBV7-2 and TRBJ2-5; 10 bases map to TRBD1. Trimming at V came to 2 bases and at J to 2 bases, leaving 5 bases not matched to a gene. In germline, CDR1 is SGHTA, CDR2 FQGNSA. The CDR3 has 16 amino acids. CDR3 DNA sequence: TGTGCCAGCAGCTTATCTTGGGGACAGGGGCAAGAGACCCAGTACTTC. Translated, it gives CASSLSWGQGQETQYF.

The chain employs TRBV7-9 and TRBJ2-3, with 8 bases aligning to TRBD1. Germline V gene sequence: CDR1 SEHNR, CDR2 FQNEAQ (reference sequence). Losses at the gene ends were 8 bases for V and 2 bases for J; bases not matched to a gene: 9. This CDR3 is 15 amino acids long. CDR3 in DNA: TGTGCCAGCCGGGCCGGGACAGGTCTCACAGATACGCAGTATTTT. Amino acid sequence: CASRAGTGLTDTQYF. The entire variable domain, with the rest obtained from reference TRBV7-9 and TRBJ2-3, is as follows: DTGVSQNPRHKITKRGQNVTFRCDPISEHNRLYWYRQTLGQGPEFLTYFQNEAQLEKSRLLSDRFSAERPKGSFSTLEIQRTEQGDSAMYLCASRAGTGLTDTQYFGPGTRLTVL.

The chain uses TRBV15 and TRBJ1-2; 10 bases map to TRBD1. The CDR3 totals 14 residues. V lost 1 base and J lost 5; bases outside the gene matches: 1. CDR1 and CDR2 from the germline V gene are LNHNV and YYDKDF (reference sequence). CDR3: CATSRAGQGYGYTF. The CDR3 DNA reads TGTGCCACCAGCAGAGCGGGACAGGGGTATGGCTACACCTTC.

This chain joins TRBV6-6 and TRBJ1-5; 9 positions agree with TRBD1. The germline V gene encodes CDR1 MNHNY and CDR2 SVGAGI (reference sequence). The CDR3 spans 14 residues. The junction had 3 bases not matched to a gene; V was cut back by 7 bases and J by 2 bases. The CDR3 DNA reads as TGTGCCAGCACCGACAGGGGGGGCAATCAGCCCCAGCATTTT. Encoded protein: CASTDRGGNQPQHF.

CDR3 nucleotides: TGTGCCAGCAGCCCCCGGACTAGCCGGGAAGGCGAGCAGTACTTC. Translating it yields CASSPRTSREGEQYF. The chain has TRBV7-6 and TRBJ2-7; TRBD2 agrees at 8 bases. The CDR3 has 15 amino acids. Trimming took 5 bases from V and 6 from J; bases not matched to a gene: 12. Germline assignment: CDR1 SGHVS and CDR2 FNYEAQ. Full variable domain (outside the CDR3, taken from reference TRBV7-6 and TRBJ2-7): GAGVSQSPRYKVTKRGQDVALRCDPISGHVSLYWYRQALGQGPEFLTYFNYEAQQDKSGLPNDRFSAERPEGSISTLTIQRTEQRDSAMYRCASSPRTSREGEQYFGPGTRLTVT.

The rearrangement joins TRBV9 to TRBJ2-7; D is possibly TRBD1 or TRBD2 (5 bases each). CDR3 length: 12 residues. CDR1 is SGDLS, CDR2 YYNGEE, per germline. The germline V and J ends were trimmed by 0 bases and 6 bases, with 7 bases remaining between them. The CDR3 DNA follows: TGTGCCAGCAGCGTAGGGGGGTCCGAGCAGTACTTC. Translating it yields CASSVGGSEQYF.

The genes are TRBV21-1 and TRBJ2-7; whether TRBD1, the table's D call, matches the DNA was not checked. TRBV21-1 is a listed pseudogene. This CDR3 comprises 16 residues. The CDR3, as DNA: TGTGCCAGCAGCAAAAAGGCAGGGAACGTTACCTACGAGCAGTACTTC. It is translated as CASSKKAGNVTYEQYF.

The V call is TRBV5-1, the J call TRBJ2-2; possibly TRBD1 for D (5 bases). The V gene's germline CDR1 is SGHRS and CDR2 YFSETQ. The CDR3 spans 14 residues. The V end was cut by 5 bases, the J end by 1 base, with 9 bases between. The CDR3 is CASRRTLNTGELFF. The CDR3 bases are TGCGCCAGCAGGCGGACACTGAACACCGGGGAGCTGTTTTTT.

The V and J genes are TRBV4-1 and TRBJ2-2; a weak D match, TRBD1 (5 bases). The germline V gene has CDR1 MGHRA and CDR2 YSYEKL. This CDR3 spans 14 amino acids. Trimming pared 1 base from V and 6 bases from J, leaving 9 bases between. CDR3 sequence: CASSQVTVSGELFF. In DNA form, the CDR3 reads TGCGCCAGCAGCCAAGTGACAGTCTCCGGGGAGCTGTTTTTT.

The chain recombines TRBV18 with TRBJ1-1, with D tentatively TRBD1 (6 bases). V was cut by 4 bases and J by 7 bases, with 16 bases left in between. CDR3 size: 14 residues. CDR1 and CDR2 from the germline V gene are KGHSH and LQKENI. This CDR3 reads CASSQKTGPGEAFF. In nucleotides, the CDR3 is TGTGCCAGCTCACAGAAGACAGGACCTGGTGAAGCTTTCTTT.

This chain connects TRBV6-1 to TRBJ1-1; D is uncertain. Between the trimmed V and J ends, which lost 6 bases and 3 bases, there was a span of 14 bases. Germline V gives CDR1 MNHNS, CDR2 SASEGT. The CDR3 is 14 residues long. CDR3 nucleotide sequence: TGTGCCAGCAGGGCAGTCTACGGACACACTGAAGCTTTCTTT. This translates into CASRAVYGHTEAFF.

The rearrangement joins TRBV9 to TRBJ2-1, with 9 bases lining up with TRBD2. Unmatched junction bases numbered 9, after V lost 7 bases and J lost 4 bases. The CDR3 consists of 15 residues. Germline CDR1 and CDR2: SGDLS and YYNGEE. This CDR3 is CASQSGTSIYNEQFF. CDR3 DNA sequence: TGTGCCAGCCAGTCGGGGACTAGCATTTACAATGAGCAGTTCTTC.

This rearrangement joins TRBV2 to TRBJ2-2; TRBD2 agrees at 8 bases. CDR3 size: 16 residues. Germline loops: CDR1 SNHLY, CDR2 FYNNEI. V trimming: 7 bases; J trimming: 4 bases; junction bases outside the gene matches: 11. For the CDR3, the DNA is TGTGCCAGCAAGAGAGGGCTAGCGGGCGGCACCGGGGAGCTGTTTTTT. Translated: CASKRGLAGGTGELFF.

The chain has TRBV7-2 and TRBJ2-7; D unresolved. Trimming stripped 2 bases from V and 8 bases from J, with 10 bases between. Per the germline V gene, CDR1 is SGHTA and CDR2 is FQGNSA. The CDR3 length is 12 residues. The CDR3 DNA reads as TGTGCCAGCAGCTTACGAGGCGACAAGCAGTACTTC. It is translated as CASSLRGDKQYF. The full variable domain, completed using reference TRBV7-2 and TRBJ2-7, is GAGVSQSPSNKVTEKGKDVELRCDPISGHTALYWYRQSLGQGLEFLIYFQGNSAPDKSGLPSDRFSAERTGGSVSTLTIQRTQQEDSAVYLCASSLRGDKQYFGPGTRLTVT.

The gene calls are TRBV5-1 and TRBJ1-1; D may be TRBD1 (5 bases). CDR1 SGHRS and CDR2 YFSETQ come from the germline V gene. The CDR3 has 15 residues. V lost 1 base and J lost 1, with 11 bases in between. CDR3 region: CASSLIGTENTEAFF. The CDR3 nucleotides read TGCGCCAGCAGCTTGATAGGGACGGAGAACACTGAAGCTTTCTTT.

This rearrangement joins TRBV18 to TRBJ2-2; TRBD1 matches 9 bases. CDR3 length: 17 amino acids. V dropped 3 bases and J dropped 4; count of bases not matched to a gene: 9. Germline V gene data show CDR1 as KGHSH and CDR2 as LQKENI. The CDR3 reads CASSPPGKQGATGELFF. CDR3 coding DNA: TGTGCCAGCTCACCTCCTGGAAAACAGGGGGCCACCGGGGAGCTGTTTTTT.